This T cell receptor beta chain is from a study of CD8 T cells in Susac syndrome. Notes on the study in general: The authors found no clonal expansion in Susac syndrome CD4+ T cell repertoires.

Random hexamers primed reverse transcription of about 0.5 to 1 ug RNA. TCRdb used MiXCR to reprocess the immunoSEQ multiplex PCR reads, holding one entry per CDR3 protein. The sample has 170,000 or so distinct CDR3 sequences, 90% to 96% seen once. Remarks on this clonotype: What it binds is not known.

Germline lookup yields CDR1 LGHNA and CDR2 YSLEER. The CDR3 sequence is 15 residues long. V lost 0 bases, J lost 1 base, and 7 bases lay in between. TCR beta sequencing covered blood CD8+ and CD4+ T cells. In Susac syndrome patients, recently defined diagnostic criteria for definite or probable disease were met. Both CD4+ and CD8+ T cells were negatively isolated, and TEMRA cells underwent FACS enrichment. J is TRBJ2-4 and V is TRBV4-3, with a tentative D call TRBD1 (6 bases). Sequences were obtained from CD4+ T cells from PBMCs. This TCR came from a human donor with Susac syndrome. CDR3 in amino acids: CASSQDQGAKNIQYF. The CDR3 region has the DNA TGCGCCAGCAGCCAAGATCAGGGGGCCAAAAACATTCAGTACTTC.